This TCR beta chain was recovered during a study of blood T cell repertoires in COVID-19. Study at large: Whether acute or convalescent, the COVID-19 samples came from the United States, Italy and Spain. Sample material is recorded as cDNA or gDNA derived from T cells, B-cell-depleted T cells, or PBMCs.

Losses at the gene ends were 5 bases for V and 6 bases for J; bases not matched to a gene: 4. Per germline, CDR1 MNHEY and CDR2 SVGAGI. This CDR3 is built from 13 residues. Per the authors' pipeline: Amplified reference gene primers provided the basis for estimating nucleated cell counts. TCRdb keeps only in-frame clones here, not all; method: immunoSEQ multiplex PCR. V and J calls and clone size follow that table, whereas D and trimming were derived from the DNA. The sample consists of some 320,000 clones, around 87% of them appearing once. The clonotype comes from a woman aged 45-60 years who had recovered from COVID-19. The chain is built from TRBV6-5 and TRBJ2-1; 7 nucleotides agree with TRBD2. Sequenced: peripheral blood. In DNA, the CDR3 is TGTGCCAGCAGTCGGGACTATCCCAATGAGCAGTTCTTC. It translates to CASSRDYPNEQFF.